What follows is one T cell receptor (beta chain) and its context. The data are from a study of T cell changes during pregnancy in multiple sclerosis. The ends lost 4 bases at V and 6 bases at J; junction bases unmatched: 1. The V gene's germline CDR1 is SGHAT and CDR2 FQNNGV. This CDR3 has 14 residues. Here immunoSEQ multiplex PCR was the method, and the copy in TCRdb shows in-frame clones only, minus some. The data contain 55,000 to 65,000 clones, about 92% of them seen just once; the ten biggest clones take up about 0.85%. The input for sequencing was peripheral blood, taken in the first trimester of pregnancy. This chain uses TRBV11-2 with TRBJ2-2; 11 bases are shared with TRBD2. The clonotype originates from a female donor with multiple sclerosis, enrolled in a pregnancy study. The CDR3 reads CASSYSGGAGELFF. The CDR3 DNA follows: TGTGCCAGCAGCTATAGCGGGGGGGCCGGGGAGCTGTTTTTT.